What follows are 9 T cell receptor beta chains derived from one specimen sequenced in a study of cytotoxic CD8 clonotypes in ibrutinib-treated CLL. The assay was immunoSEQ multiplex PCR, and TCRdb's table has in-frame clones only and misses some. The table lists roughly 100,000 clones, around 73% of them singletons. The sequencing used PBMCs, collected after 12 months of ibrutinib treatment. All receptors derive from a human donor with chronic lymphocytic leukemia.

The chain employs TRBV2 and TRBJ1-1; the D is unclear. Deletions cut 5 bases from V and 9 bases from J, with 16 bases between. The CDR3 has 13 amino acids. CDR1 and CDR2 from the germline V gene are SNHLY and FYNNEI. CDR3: CASSNAGRSKAFF. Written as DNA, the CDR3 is TGTGCCAGCAGTAACGCTGGACGGAGCAAAGCTTTCTTT.

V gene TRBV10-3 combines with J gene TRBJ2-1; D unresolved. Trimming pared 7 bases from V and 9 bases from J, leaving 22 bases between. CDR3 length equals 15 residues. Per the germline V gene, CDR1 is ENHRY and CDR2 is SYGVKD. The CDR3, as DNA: TGTGCCATCACCCCGGGCCCGCCTGCGGATACTGAGCAGTTCTTC. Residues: CAITPGPPADTEQFF.

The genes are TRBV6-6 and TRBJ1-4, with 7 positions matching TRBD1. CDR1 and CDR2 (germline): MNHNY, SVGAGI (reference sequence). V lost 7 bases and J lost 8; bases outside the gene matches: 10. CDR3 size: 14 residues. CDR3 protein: CASTISQGYEKLFF. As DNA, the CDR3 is TGTGCCAGCACCATTTCACAGGGGTACGAAAAACTGTTTTTT.

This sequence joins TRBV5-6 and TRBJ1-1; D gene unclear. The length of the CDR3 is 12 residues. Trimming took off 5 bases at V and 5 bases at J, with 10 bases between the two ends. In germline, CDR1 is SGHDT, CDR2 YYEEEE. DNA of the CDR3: TGTGCCAGCAGTATATATGCTACTGAAGCTTTCTTT. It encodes CASSIYATEAFF.

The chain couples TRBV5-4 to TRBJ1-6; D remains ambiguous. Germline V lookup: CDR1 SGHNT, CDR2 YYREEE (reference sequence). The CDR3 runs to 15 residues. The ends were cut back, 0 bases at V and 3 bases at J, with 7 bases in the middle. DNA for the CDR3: TGTGCCAGCAGCTTGGTGCCGGGCTATAATTCACCCCTCCACTTT. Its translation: CASSLVPGYNSPLHF. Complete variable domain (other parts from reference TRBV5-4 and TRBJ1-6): ETGVTQSPTHLIKTRGQQVTLRCSSQSGHNTVSWYQQALGQGPQFIFQYYREEENGRGNFPPRFSGLQFPNYSSELNVNALELDDSALYLCASSLVPGYNSPLHFGNGTRLTVT.

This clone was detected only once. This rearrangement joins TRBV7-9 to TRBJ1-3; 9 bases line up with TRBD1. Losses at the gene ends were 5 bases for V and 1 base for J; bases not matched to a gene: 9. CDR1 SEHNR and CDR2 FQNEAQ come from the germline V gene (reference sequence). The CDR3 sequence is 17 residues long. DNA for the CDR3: TGTGCCAGCAGCCCGGTCCGGGACAGGGTTTCTGGAAACACCATATATTTT. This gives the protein CASSPVRDRVSGNTIYF.

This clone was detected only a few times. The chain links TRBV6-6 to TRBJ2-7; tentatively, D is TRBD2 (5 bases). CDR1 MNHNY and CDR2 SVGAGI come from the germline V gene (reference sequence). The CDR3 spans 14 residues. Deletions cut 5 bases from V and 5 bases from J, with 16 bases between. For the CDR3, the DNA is TGTGCCAGCAGTAGCCCGACTACCATCCACGAGCAGTACTTC. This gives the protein CASSSPTTIHEQYF.

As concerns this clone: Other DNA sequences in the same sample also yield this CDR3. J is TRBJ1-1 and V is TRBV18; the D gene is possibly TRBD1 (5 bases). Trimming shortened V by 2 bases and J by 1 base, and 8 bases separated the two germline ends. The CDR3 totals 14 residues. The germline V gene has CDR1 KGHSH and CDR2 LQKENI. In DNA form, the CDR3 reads TGTGCCAGCTCACCAGGGGCCTCGAACACTGAAGCTTTCTTT. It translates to CASSPGASNTEAFF. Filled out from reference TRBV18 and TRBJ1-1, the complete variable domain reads NAGVMQNPRHLVRRRGQEARLRCSPMKGHSHVYWYRQLPEEGLKFMVYLQKENIIDESGMPKERFSAEFPKEGPSILRIQQVVRGDSAAYFCASSPGASNTEAFFGQGTRLTVV.

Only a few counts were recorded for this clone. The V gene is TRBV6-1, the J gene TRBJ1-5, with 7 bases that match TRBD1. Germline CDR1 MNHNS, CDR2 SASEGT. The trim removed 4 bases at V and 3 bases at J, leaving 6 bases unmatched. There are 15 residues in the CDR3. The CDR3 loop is CASSVTGTDNQPQHF. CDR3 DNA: TGTGCCAGCAGTGTAACCGGGACAGACAATCAGCCCCAGCATTTT.